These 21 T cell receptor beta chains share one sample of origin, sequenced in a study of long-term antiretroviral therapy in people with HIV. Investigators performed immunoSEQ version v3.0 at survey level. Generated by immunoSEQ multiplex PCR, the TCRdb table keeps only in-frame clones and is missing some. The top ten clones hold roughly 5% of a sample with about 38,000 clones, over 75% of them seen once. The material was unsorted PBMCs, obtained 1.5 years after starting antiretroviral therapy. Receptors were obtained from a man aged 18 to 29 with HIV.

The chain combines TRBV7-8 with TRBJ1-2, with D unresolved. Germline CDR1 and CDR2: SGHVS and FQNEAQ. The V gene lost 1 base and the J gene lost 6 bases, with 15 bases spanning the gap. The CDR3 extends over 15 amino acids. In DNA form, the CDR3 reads TGTGCCAGCAGCTTAGTTGAGGGCGGGTGGGATGGCTACACCTTC. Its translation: CASSLVEGGWDGYTF.

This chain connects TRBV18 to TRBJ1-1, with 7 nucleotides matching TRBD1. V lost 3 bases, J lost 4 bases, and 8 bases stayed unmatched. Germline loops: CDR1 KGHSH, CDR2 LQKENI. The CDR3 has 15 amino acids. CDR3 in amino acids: CASSPQTGIGTEAFF. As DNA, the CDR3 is TGTGCCAGCTCACCGCAGACAGGGATTGGCACTGAAGCTTTCTTT.

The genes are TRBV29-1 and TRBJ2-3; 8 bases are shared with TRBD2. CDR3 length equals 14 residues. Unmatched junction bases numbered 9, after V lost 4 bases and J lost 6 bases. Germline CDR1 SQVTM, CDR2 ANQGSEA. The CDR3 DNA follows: TGCAGCGTTGTGGAAGCGGGAGTCCACGATACGCAGTATTTT. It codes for CSVVEAGVHDTQYF.

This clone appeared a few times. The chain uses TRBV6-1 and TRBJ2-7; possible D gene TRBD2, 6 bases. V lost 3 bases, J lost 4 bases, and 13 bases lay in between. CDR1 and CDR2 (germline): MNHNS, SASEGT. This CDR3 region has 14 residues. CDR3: CASSDALAGYEQYF. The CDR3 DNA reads TGTGCCAGCAGTGACGCACTAGCAGGGTACGAGCAGTACTTC.

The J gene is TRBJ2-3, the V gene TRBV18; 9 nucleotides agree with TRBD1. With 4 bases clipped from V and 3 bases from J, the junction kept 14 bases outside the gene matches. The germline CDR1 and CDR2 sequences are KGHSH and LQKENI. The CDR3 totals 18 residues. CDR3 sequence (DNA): TGTGCCAGCTCACGGGCTACCGGGACAGGGCTACGAACAGATACGCAGTATTTT. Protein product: CASSRATGTGLRTDTQYF.

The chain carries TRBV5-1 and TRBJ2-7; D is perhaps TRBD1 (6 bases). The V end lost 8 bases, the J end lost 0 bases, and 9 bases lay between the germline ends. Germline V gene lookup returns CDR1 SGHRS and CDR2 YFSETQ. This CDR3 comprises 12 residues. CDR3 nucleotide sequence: TGCGCCAGTAGGGGGAGCTCCTACGAGCAGTACTTC. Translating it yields CASRGSSYEQYF. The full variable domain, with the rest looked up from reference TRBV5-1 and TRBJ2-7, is KAGVTQTPRYLIKTRGQQVTLSCSPISGHRSVSWYQQTPGQGLQFLFEYFSETQRNKGNFPGRFSGRQFSNSRSEMNVSTLELGDSALYLCASRGSSYEQYFGPGTRLTVT.

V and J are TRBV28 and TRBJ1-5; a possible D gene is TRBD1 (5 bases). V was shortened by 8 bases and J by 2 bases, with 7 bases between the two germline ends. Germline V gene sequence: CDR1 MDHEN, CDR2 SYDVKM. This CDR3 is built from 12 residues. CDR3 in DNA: TGTGCCAGCCGGGACGGCAATCAGCCCCAGCATTTT. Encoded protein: CASRDGNQPQHF.

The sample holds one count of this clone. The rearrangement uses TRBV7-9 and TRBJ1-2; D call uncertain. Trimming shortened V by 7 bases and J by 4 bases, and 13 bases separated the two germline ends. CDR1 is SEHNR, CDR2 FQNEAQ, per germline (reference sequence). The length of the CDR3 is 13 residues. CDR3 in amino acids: CASIEGAGYGYTF. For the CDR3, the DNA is TGTGCCAGCATCGAGGGAGCGGGCTATGGCTACACCTTC.

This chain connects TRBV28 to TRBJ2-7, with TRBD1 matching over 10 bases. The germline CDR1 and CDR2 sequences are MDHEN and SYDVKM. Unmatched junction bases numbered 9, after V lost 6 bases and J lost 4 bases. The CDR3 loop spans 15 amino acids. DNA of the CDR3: TGTGCCAGCAGACCCCCGGGACAGGGGATTTACGAGCAGTACTTC. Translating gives CASRPPGQGIYEQYF.

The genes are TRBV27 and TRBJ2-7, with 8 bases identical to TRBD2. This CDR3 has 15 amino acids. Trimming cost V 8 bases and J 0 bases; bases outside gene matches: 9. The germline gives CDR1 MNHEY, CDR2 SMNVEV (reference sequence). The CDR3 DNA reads TGTGCCAGCCGAATGAACGGGAGGGCCTCCTACGAGCAGTACTTC. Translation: CASRMNGRASYEQYF.

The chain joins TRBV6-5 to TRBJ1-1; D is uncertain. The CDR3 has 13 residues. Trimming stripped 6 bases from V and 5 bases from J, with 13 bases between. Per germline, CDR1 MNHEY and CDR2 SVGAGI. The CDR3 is CASRAPASTEAFF. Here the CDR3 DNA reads TGTGCCAGCAGAGCCCCCGCCAGTACTGAAGCTTTCTTT.

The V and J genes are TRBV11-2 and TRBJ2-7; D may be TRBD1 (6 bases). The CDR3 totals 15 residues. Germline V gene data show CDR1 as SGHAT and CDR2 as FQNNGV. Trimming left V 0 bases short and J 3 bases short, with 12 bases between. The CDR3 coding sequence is TGTGCCAGCAGCTTAGAACGGACAGTACTCTACGAGCAGTACTTC. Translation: CASSLERTVLYEQYF.

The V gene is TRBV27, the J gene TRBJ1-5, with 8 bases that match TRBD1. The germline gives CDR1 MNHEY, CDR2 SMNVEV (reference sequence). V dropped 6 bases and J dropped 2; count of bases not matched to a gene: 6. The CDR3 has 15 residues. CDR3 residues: CASRSTGGGNQPQHF. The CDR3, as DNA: TGTGCCAGCAGATCAACAGGGGGTGGCAATCAGCCCCAGCATTTT.

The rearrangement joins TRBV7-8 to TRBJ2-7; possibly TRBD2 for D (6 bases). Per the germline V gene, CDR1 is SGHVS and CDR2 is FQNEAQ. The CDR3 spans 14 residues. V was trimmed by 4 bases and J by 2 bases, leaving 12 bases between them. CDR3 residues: CASSSRDWAYEQYF. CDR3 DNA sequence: TGTGCCAGCAGCTCACGGGACTGGGCCTACGAGCAGTACTTC.

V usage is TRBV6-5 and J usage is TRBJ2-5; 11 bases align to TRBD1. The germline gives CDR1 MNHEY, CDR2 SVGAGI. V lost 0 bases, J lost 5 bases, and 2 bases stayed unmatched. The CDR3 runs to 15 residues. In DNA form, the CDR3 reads TGTGCCAGCAGTTACTCGGGACAGGGGGTGGAGACCCAGTACTTC. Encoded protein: CASSYSGQGVETQYF.

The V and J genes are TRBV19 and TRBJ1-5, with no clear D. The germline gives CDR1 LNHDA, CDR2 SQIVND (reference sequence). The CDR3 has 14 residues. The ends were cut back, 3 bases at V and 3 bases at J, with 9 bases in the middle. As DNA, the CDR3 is TGTGCCAGTAGTATCTGGGGAATCAATCAGCCCCAGCATTTT. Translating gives CASSIWGINQPQHF.

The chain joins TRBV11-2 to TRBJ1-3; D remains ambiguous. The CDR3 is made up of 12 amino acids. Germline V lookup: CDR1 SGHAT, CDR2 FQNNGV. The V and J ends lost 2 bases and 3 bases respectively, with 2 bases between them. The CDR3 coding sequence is TGTGCCAGCAGCTTAAGTGGAAACACCATATATTTT. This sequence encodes CASSLSGNTIYF.

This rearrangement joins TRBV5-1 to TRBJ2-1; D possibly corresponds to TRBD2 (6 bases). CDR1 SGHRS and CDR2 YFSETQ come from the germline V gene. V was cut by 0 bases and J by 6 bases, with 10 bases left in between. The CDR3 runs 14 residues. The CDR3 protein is CASSLEGLSNEQFF. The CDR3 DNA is TGCGCCAGCAGCTTGGAGGGACTTAGCAATGAGCAGTTCTTC.

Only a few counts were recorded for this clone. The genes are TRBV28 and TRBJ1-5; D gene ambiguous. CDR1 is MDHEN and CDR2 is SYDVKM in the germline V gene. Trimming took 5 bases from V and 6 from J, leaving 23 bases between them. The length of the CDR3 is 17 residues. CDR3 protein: CASSPAVKERRSQPQHF. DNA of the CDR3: TGTGCCAGCAGTCCAGCCGTAAAGGAGAGACGCAGTCAGCCCCAGCATTTT.

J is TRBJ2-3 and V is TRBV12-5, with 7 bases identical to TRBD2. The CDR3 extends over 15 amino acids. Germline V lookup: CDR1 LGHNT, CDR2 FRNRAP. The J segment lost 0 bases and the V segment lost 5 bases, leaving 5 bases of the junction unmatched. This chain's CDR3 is CASGRSGDSTDTQYF. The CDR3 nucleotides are TGTGCTAGTGGTAGGAGCGGGGATAGCACAGATACGCAGTATTTT.

CDR3 protein: CASSPQAGHYSNQPQHF. The CDR3 coding sequence is TGTGCCAGCTCACCACAGGCAGGGCACTATAGCAATCAGCCCCAGCATTTT. The chain joins TRBV18 to TRBJ1-5, with D tentatively TRBD1 (5 bases). Germline lookup yields CDR1 KGHSH and CDR2 LQKENI. The CDR3 is 17 amino acids. V was clipped by 1 base and J by 0 bases, with 13 bases between them. Together with reference TRBV18 and TRBJ1-5, the CDR3 gives the full variable domain: NAGVMQNPRHLVRRRGQEARLRCSPMKGHSHVYWYRQLPEEGLKFMVYLQKENIIDESGMPKERFSAEFPKEGPSILRIQQVVRGDSAAYFCASSPQAGHYSNQPQHFGDGTRLSIL.